The 4 T cell receptor beta chains given below trace back to one sample, sequenced in a study of T cells in localized non-small cell lung cancer. Clones were read by immunoSEQ multiplex PCR, and TCRdb kept only the in-frame ones, dropping some. In the table there are some 49,000 clones, 81% of which are singletons. Specimen: peripheral blood mononuclear cells, collected before any cancer treatment. The source is a man aged 40 to 70 with stage III lung adenocarcinoma.

By proportion, this clone is medium-sized. The V call is TRBV25-1, the J call TRBJ2-1, with 7 bases aligning to TRBD1. J gave up 4 bases and V 4 bases, and 1 base lay outside the gene matches. This CDR3 contains 13 residues. Germline V CDR1 and CDR2: MGHDK, SYGVNS. The CDR3 reads CASSGTGYNEQFF. The CDR3 bases are TGTGCCAGCAGTGGGACAGGTTACAATGAGCAGTTCTTC.

The rearrangement links TRBV4-1 to TRBJ2-5; 10 bases align to TRBD2. This CDR3 comprises 15 residues. Per the germline V gene, CDR1 is MGHRA and CDR2 is YSYEKL. With V trimmed by 4 bases and J by 3 bases, 5 bases remained unmatched. The chain's CDR3 is CASSRRLAGEETQYF. The CDR3 DNA reads as TGCGCCAGCAGCCGCCGCCTAGCGGGGGAAGAGACCCAGTACTTC.

V and J are TRBV6-5 and TRBJ1-2; D gene ambiguous. Germline V gene data show CDR1 as MNHEY and CDR2 as SVGAGI. CDR3 size: 14 residues. Between the trimmed V and J ends, which lost 2 bases and 4 bases, there was a span of 11 bases. The CDR3 DNA follows: TGTGCCAGCAGTTACGGGAACGGACCCTATGGCTACACCTTC. Translating it yields CASSYGNGPYGYTF.

There are a few counts of this clone. The chain joins TRBV15 to TRBJ2-3, with TRBD1 matching over 7 bases. The CDR3 runs 13 residues. Germline V gene data show CDR1 as LNHNV and CDR2 as YYDKDF (reference sequence). After removal of 2 bases from V and 4 bases from J, the junction contained 0 bases not matched to a gene. CDR3 region: CATSRQGADTQYF. In DNA, the CDR3 is TGTGCCACCAGCAGACAGGGGGCAGATACGCAGTATTTT.